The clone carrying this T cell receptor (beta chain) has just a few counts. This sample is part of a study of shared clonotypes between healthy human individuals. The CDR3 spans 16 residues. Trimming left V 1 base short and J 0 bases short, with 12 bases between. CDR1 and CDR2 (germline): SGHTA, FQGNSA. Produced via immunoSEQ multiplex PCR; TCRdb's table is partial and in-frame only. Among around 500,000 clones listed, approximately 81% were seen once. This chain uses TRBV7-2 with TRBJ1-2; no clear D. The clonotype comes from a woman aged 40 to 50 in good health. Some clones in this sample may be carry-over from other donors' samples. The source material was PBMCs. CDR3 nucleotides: TGTGCCAGCAGCTTAGAGGCTATGGATACTAACTATGGCTACACCTTC. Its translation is CASSLEAMDTNYGYTF.